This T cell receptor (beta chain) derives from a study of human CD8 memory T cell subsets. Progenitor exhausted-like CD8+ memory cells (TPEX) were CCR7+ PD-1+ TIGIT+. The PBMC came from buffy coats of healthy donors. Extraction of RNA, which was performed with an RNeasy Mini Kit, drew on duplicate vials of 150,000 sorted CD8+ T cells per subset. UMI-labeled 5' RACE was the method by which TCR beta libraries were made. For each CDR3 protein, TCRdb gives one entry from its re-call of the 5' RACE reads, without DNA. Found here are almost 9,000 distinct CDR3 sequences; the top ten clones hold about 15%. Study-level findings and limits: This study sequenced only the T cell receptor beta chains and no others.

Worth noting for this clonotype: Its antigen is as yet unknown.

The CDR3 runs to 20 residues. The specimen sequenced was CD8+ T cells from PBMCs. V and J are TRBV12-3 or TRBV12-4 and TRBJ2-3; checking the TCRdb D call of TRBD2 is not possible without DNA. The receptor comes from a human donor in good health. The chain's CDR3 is CASSSYSTGEVAGETDTQYF.